One sample yielded the 31 T cell receptor beta chains listed below, sequenced in a study of response to subunit inactivated influenza vaccine. TCRdb called the RT-PCR reads again in MiXCR, with one record for every CDR3 protein. The sample shows 650,000 to 800,000 distinct CDR3 sequences, roughly 18% of them seen only once. The material was PBMCs from blood, obtained 4 to 6 days after vaccination. The receptors derive from a man between 50 and 59 years old who received an inactivated influenza vaccine.

In its sample, this clonotype was seen many times. The J gene is TRBJ2-1, the V gene TRBV12-3 or TRBV12-4, with 12 bases identical to TRBD2. The J segment lost 6 bases and the V segment lost 1 base, leaving 4 bases of the junction unmatched. The CDR3 length is 16 residues. CDR3 sequence (DNA): TGTGCCAGCAGTTTAGAGACACTAGCGGGGGGCAATGAGCAGTTCTTC. Amino acids: CASSLETLAGGNEQFF.

The rearrangement links TRBV11-1 to TRBJ2-5; 11 bases map to TRBD2. CDR1 SGHAT and CDR2 FQDESV come from the germline V gene (reference sequence). The trim removed 1 base at V and 1 base at J, leaving 8 bases unmatched. The CDR3 consists of 18 residues. CDR3: CASSLVTSGIPAQETQYF. In DNA form, the CDR3 reads TGTGCCAGCAGCTTAGTGACTAGCGGGATTCCCGCCCAAGAGACCCAGTACTTC.

V usage is TRBV4-3 and J usage is TRBJ2-3, with 9 bases matching TRBD2. The CDR3 runs 18 residues. Germline CDR1 reads LGHNA; CDR2 reads YSLEER. After removal of 2 bases from V and 5 bases from J, the junction contained 14 bases not matched to a gene. CDR3 sequence (DNA): TGCGCCAGCAGCCAAACCCGACAGGCGGGAGGGCCTTTAGATACGCAGTATTTT. Its protein is CASSQTRQAGGPLDTQYF.

The chain uses TRBV10-3 and TRBJ1-2; D not certain. CDR1 ENHRY and CDR2 SYGVKD come from the germline V gene. CDR3 size: 14 residues. V lost 4 bases, J lost 3 bases, and 12 bases lay in between. The CDR3 DNA sequence: TGTGCCATCAGTGCTAGTTCGGTGGACTATGGCTACACCTTC. Its translation: CAISASSVDYGYTF.

This chain uses TRBV20-1 with TRBJ2-7; 9 nucleotides match TRBD1. CDR1 and CDR2 from the germline V gene are DFQATT and SNEGSKA (reference sequence). The CDR3 extends over 14 amino acids. V lost 5 bases, J lost 1 base, and 6 bases stayed unmatched. This CDR3 reads CSALGTGLSYEQYF. Written as DNA, the CDR3 is TGCAGTGCTCTAGGGACAGGGCTTTCCTACGAGCAGTACTTC.

The V call is TRBV6-1, the J call TRBJ2-5, with D perhaps matching TRBD1 (5 bases). CDR3 length: 14 residues. Germline CDR1 and CDR2: MNHNS and SASEGT. Trimming stripped 5 bases from V and 4 bases from J, with 14 bases between. CDR3 in amino acids: CASSNGKRGETQYF. The DNA for the CDR3 is TGTGCCAGCAGTAATGGGAAAAGGGGAGAGACCCAGTACTTC.

Only a few counts were recorded for this clonotype. The chain uses TRBV20-1 and TRBJ1-2; D may be TRBD1 (5 bases). V was pared by 1 base and J by 5 bases, with 11 bases between. Germline V gives CDR1 DFQATT, CDR2 SNEGSKA (reference sequence). The CDR3 contains 13 residues. CDR3 amino acids: CSARGDPIYGYTF. The DNA for the CDR3 is TGCAGTGCTAGAGGGGACCCCATTTATGGCTACACCTTC.

This clonotype has just a few counts. The V call is TRBV10-3, the J call TRBJ2-1; 9 bases map to TRBD1. V lost 8 bases, J lost 5 bases, and 1 base stayed unmatched. Germline V gene sequence: CDR1 ENHRY, CDR2 SYGVKD. The CDR3 is made up of 12 amino acids. As DNA, the CDR3 is TGTGCCATCCGACAGGGGGACAATGAGCAGTTCTTC. It encodes CAIRQGDNEQFF.

In DNA, the CDR3 is TGTGCCAGCAGCTCATCAAACAGGGGGGCGACCCAGTACTTC. It codes for CASSSSNRGATQYF. This chain uses TRBV5-6 with TRBJ2-5; 8 nucleotides match TRBD1. The junction had 8 bases not matched to a gene; V was cut back by 3 bases and J by 7 bases. Germline CDR1 is SGHDT and CDR2 is YYEEEE. The CDR3 covers 14 residues.

There are many counts of this clonotype. The rearrangement joins TRBV7-2 to TRBJ2-7; 7 nucleotides agree with TRBD2. CDR3 size: 14 residues. Germline V lookup: CDR1 SGHTA, CDR2 FQGNSA. V trimming: 0 bases; J trimming: 4 bases; junction bases outside the gene matches: 3. The CDR3 loop is CASSLAAGAYEQYF. Here the CDR3 DNA reads TGTGCCAGCAGCTTAGCGGCGGGAGCGTACGAGCAGTACTTC. Full variable domain (outside the CDR3, taken from reference TRBV7-2 and TRBJ2-7): GAGVSQSPSNKVTEKGKDVELRCDPISGHTALYWYRQSLGQGLEFLIYFQGNSAPDKSGLPSDRFSAERTGGSVSTLTIQRTQQEDSAVYLCASSLAAGAYEQYFGPGTRLTVT.

The chain links TRBV3-1 to TRBJ2-7; TRBD1 matches 9 bases. Germline V gene data show CDR1 as LGHDT and CDR2 as YNNKEL (reference sequence). V was clipped by 2 bases and J by 3 bases; unmatched bases: 5. This CDR3 has 15 amino acids. The CDR3 region is CASSQYGQGFYEQYF. CDR3 DNA sequence: TGTGCCAGCAGCCAATACGGACAGGGGTTCTACGAGCAGTACTTC.

This chain connects TRBV7-2 to TRBJ2-3; maybe TRBD2 (5 bases). V was trimmed by 0 bases and J by 7 bases, leaving 17 bases between them. The CDR3 runs 16 residues. CDR1 SGHTA and CDR2 FQGNSA come from the germline V gene. CDR3 sequence: CASSLASPSRVNTQYF. CDR3 in DNA: TGTGCCAGCAGCTTAGCGAGCCCCTCGAGGGTGAATACGCAGTATTTT.

This clonotype showed up just a few times. This rearrangement joins TRBV5-1 to TRBJ1-6, with D uncertain. CDR1 SGHRS and CDR2 YFSETQ come from the germline V gene. V lost 1 base to trimming and J lost 7 bases, with 12 bases between them. The CDR3 covers 15 residues. CDR3 region: CASSLLTVGNSPLHF. The CDR3 DNA sequence: TGCGCCAGCAGCTTGTTGACGGTGGGGAATTCACCCCTCCACTTT.

CDR3 sequence (DNA): TGCAGTGCTAGAGTGGAATGGGACAGGGCGAACACTGAAGCTTTCTTT. It is translated as CSARVEWDRANTEAFF. The chain recombines TRBV20-1 with TRBJ1-1, with TRBD1 identical over 9 bases. V was pared by 1 base and J by 1 base, with 7 bases of the junction left unmatched. CDR1 DFQATT and CDR2 SNEGSKA come from the germline V gene (reference sequence). The CDR3 extends over 16 amino acids.

The V gene is TRBV5-1, the J gene TRBJ1-6; 8 nucleotides line up with TRBD1. From germline, CDR1 is SGHRS and CDR2 YFSETQ. This CDR3 has 14 residues. J gave up 9 bases and V 4 bases, and 6 bases lay outside the gene matches. The DNA of the CDR3 is TGCGCCAGCAGCCTGGGACAGGACAGTTCACCCCTCCACTTT. Translating gives CASSLGQDSSPLHF.

This clonotype was detected only a few times. The chain combines TRBV6-5 with TRBJ1-1; D is unresolved. Germline CDR1 and CDR2: MNHEY and SVGAGI. The V gene lost 2 bases and the J gene lost 9 bases, with 16 bases spanning the gap. CDR3 length: 14 amino acids. CDR3 loop: CASSYTSSSHQAFF. CDR3 nucleotides: TGTGCCAGCAGTTACACGTCTTCCAGCCACCAAGCTTTCTTT.

This clonotype was detected ten times or more. This chain connects TRBV12-3 or TRBV12-4 to TRBJ1-1; 7 nucleotides align to TRBD1. V lost 3 bases and J lost 5; bases outside the gene matches: 6. This CDR3 spans 14 amino acids. The CDR3 sequence: CASSLNRGGTEAFF. The CDR3, as DNA: TGTGCCAGCAGTTTGAACAGGGGAGGTACTGAAGCTTTCTTT.

This chain links TRBV9 with TRBJ2-3; D gene uncertain. The CDR3 consists of 13 residues. Germline CDR1 and CDR2: SGDLS and YYNGEE. V was clipped by 1 base and J by 4 bases, with 7 bases between them. CDR3 coding DNA: TGTGCCAGCAGCGTATCAGGACCAGATACGCAGTATTTT. Amino acid sequence: CASSVSGPDTQYF.

In regard to this clonotype: Likely a read error: the CDR3 ends without its conserved phenylalanine or tryptophan. The chain carries TRBV5-1 and TRBJ2-3, with 7 nucleotides matching TRBD2. The germline gives CDR1 SGHRS, CDR2 YFSETQ. V lost 4 bases, J lost 6 bases, and 8 bases stayed unmatched. CDR3 length equals 14 residues. The CDR3 loop is CASSTTSVWDTQYS. CDR3 nucleotide sequence: TGCGCCAGCAGCACAACTAGCGTTTGGGATACGCAGTATTCT.

The genes are TRBV7-9 and TRBJ2-3; D not certain. Germline CDR1 reads SEHNR; CDR2 reads FQNEAQ (reference sequence). The V end lost 3 bases, the J end lost 0 bases, and 10 bases lay between the germline ends. The CDR3 has 15 amino acids. This CDR3 reads CASSFTLGSTDTQYF. Written as DNA, the CDR3 is TGTGCCAGCAGCTTTACTTTGGGGAGCACAGATACGCAGTATTTT. The full variable domain, completed using reference TRBV7-9 and TRBJ2-3, is DTGVSQNPRHKITKRGQNVTFRCDPISEHNRLYWYRQTLGQGPEFLTYFQNEAQLEKSRLLSDRFSAERPKGSFSTLEIQRTEQGDSAMYLCASSFTLGSTDTQYFGPGTRLTVL.

This clonotype was seen many times. V usage is TRBV12-3 or TRBV12-4 and J usage is TRBJ2-1, with D unclear. V was pared by 3 bases and J by 8 bases, with 20 bases between. CDR3 length: 16 residues. The chain's CDR3 is CASSFLRSQSGDEQFF. The CDR3 DNA reads as TGTGCCAGCAGTTTTTTGCGGTCCCAGTCGGGCGATGAGCAGTTCTTC.

This clonotype was recorded at least ten times. CDR3 protein: CASSFLGWGSYNEQFF. The CDR3 DNA is TGTGCCAGCAGCTTCCTAGGATGGGGCTCCTACAATGAGCAGTTCTTC. The chain joins TRBV7-2 to TRBJ2-1; D is ambiguous. Trimming cost V 3 bases and J 0 bases, with 12 bases left between them. The CDR3 contains 16 residues. From germline, CDR1 is SGHTA and CDR2 FQGNSA.

V gene TRBV10-3 combines with J gene TRBJ2-3, with 13 bases aligning to TRBD2. Germline CDR1 reads ENHRY; CDR2 reads SYGVKD. The CDR3 is 18 residues long. With 3 bases clipped from V and 0 bases from J, the junction kept 6 bases outside the gene matches. CDR3 bases: TGTGCCATCAGTGACCCGGGACTAGCGGGGACTAGCACAGATACGCAGTATTTT. Its protein product is CAISDPGLAGTSTDTQYF.

This clonotype was seen only a few times. This chain connects TRBV7-9 to TRBJ2-4; D remains ambiguous. Trimming removed 5 bases from V and 0 bases from J, with 11 bases in between. CDR3 length: 15 residues. Germline lookup yields CDR1 SEHNR and CDR2 FQNEAQ (reference sequence). DNA of the CDR3: TGTGCCAGCAGCGCCTCAAGAATAGCCAAAAACATTCAGTACTTC. Its translation: CASSASRIAKNIQYF.

This chain links TRBV12-3 or TRBV12-4 with TRBJ1-4, with D possibly TRBD1 on 5 matching bases. Trimming cost V 2 bases and J 5 bases, with 12 bases left between them. The CDR3 spans 15 residues. The CDR3 DNA reads as TGTGCCAGCAGTTTATTCCGGGGGGACAATGAAAAACTGTTTTTT. It yields the protein CASSLFRGDNEKLFF.

There are a few counts of this clonotype. The CDR3 DNA reads as TGTGCCAGCAGCGTCTATATCGGGGAGCTGTTTTTT. Translating it yields CASSVYIGELFF. The chain employs TRBV9 and TRBJ2-2; D gene ambiguous. V shed 2 bases and J shed 7 bases, with 6 bases lying between them. CDR1 and CDR2 from the germline V gene are SGDLS and YYNGEE. CDR3 length: 12 residues.

There are many counts of this clonotype. The chain combines TRBV6-5 with TRBJ1-1; TRBD1 agrees at 10 bases. Germline-derived CDR1 and CDR2 are MNHEY and SVGAGI. This CDR3 comprises 15 residues. V was pared by 2 bases and J by 4 bases, with 4 bases of the junction left unmatched. In DNA, the CDR3 is TGTGCCAGCAGTTACGGGACAGGGGCAAGCACTGAAGCTTTCTTT. Translation gives CASSYGTGASTEAFF.

This clonotype was counted at least ten times. The V and J genes are TRBV6-1 and TRBJ2-1; 10 bases are shared with TRBD2. Looked up from germline, CDR1 is MNHNS and CDR2 is SASEGT. The V segment lost 7 bases and the J segment 5 bases; nucleotides outside the gene matches: 14. The CDR3 is 17 residues long. The CDR3 DNA reads as TGTGCCAGCACCAAGACCGTTCTAGCGGGAGTGGACAATGAGCAGTTCTTC. It yields the protein CASTKTVLAGVDNEQFF.

Ten or more counts support this clonotype. This sequence joins TRBV5-6 and TRBJ2-3; no definite D call. V was shortened by 1 base and J by 4 bases, with 7 bases between the two germline ends. CDR1 is SGHDT, CDR2 YYEEEE, per germline. This CDR3 spans 13 amino acids. For the CDR3, the DNA is TGTGCCAGCAGCTTGAGGCACGCAGATACGCAGTATTTT. Its protein is CASSLRHADTQYF.

This clonotype was counted only a few times. This chain uses TRBV4-1 with TRBJ1-4; D ambiguous. V lost 4 bases and J lost 7, with 7 bases in between. Germline lookup yields CDR1 MGHRA and CDR2 YSYEKL. This CDR3 region has 12 residues. As DNA, the CDR3 is TGCGCCAGCAGCCTTCCCCGTGAAAAACTGTTTTTT. Encoded protein: CASSLPREKLFF.

The chain combines TRBV7-2 with TRBJ2-7, with 14 positions matching TRBD2. This CDR3 region has 17 residues. Germline CDR1 reads SGHTA; CDR2 reads FQGNSA. V lost 2 bases and J lost 3; bases outside the gene matches: 6. The CDR3 nucleotides are TGTGCCAGCAGCTTACGGACTAGCGGGAGGCCCTACTACGAGCAGTACTTC. This gives the protein CASSLRTSGRPYYEQYF.